Here is one T cell receptor beta chain with its context. Its cognate antigen is unknown. This record comes from a study of Graves' ophthalmopathy and Graves' hyperthyroidism. Study-wide context: Prior to any treatment, peripheral blood was collected at the time of initial diagnosis. Study outcomes and limitations: The model forecast ophthalmopathy progression, reaching 60% to 71% sensitivity and approximately 72% specificity. Most clonotypes expanded in thyroid above 0.001 frequency were present in blood too.

This CDR3 comprises 17 residues. V was shortened by 3 bases and J by 0 bases, with 14 bases between the two germline ends. Germline values: CDR1 SEHNR, CDR2 FQNEAQ (reference sequence). Beta-chain TCR CDR3 regions were amplified from RNA transcripts. Second-round multiplex PCR came after a first-round RT-PCR that employed HTBI primers. TCRdb ran MiXCR on the multiplex PCR reads and lists one entry per CDR3 protein. The data show 660,000 or so distinct CDR3 sequences, with about 41% seen just once and roughly 3% held by the top ten. Patients were diagnosed from clinical symptoms, serum thyroxine, TRAb, thyroid ultrasound and orbital computed tomography.

The chain carries TRBV7-9 and TRBJ2-2; possibly TRBD1 for D (5 bases). This TCR was sampled from an adult man with Graves' ophthalmopathy. Sequencing was performed on peripheral blood. CDR3 coding DNA: TGTGCCAGCAGCTTGAGCTGGGGCCCCTCGAACACCGGGGAGCTGTTTTTT. Amino acid sequence: CASSLSWGPSNTGELFF.